Shown below are 7 T cell receptor beta chains from a single sample sequenced in a study of technical replicates of blood from several donors. Produced via immunoSEQ multiplex PCR; TCRdb's table is partial and in-frame only. Among tens of thousands of clones listed, almost 96% were seen once. The sample comprised T cells isolated from PBMCs. These receptors originate from a human donor in good health.

This clone was recorded only once. V gene TRBV30 combines with J gene TRBJ2-1; TRBD2 matches at 12 bases. The V gene end was trimmed by 4 bases and the J gene end by 0 bases; junction bases not matched to a gene: 7. This CDR3 comprises 17 residues. The germline gives CDR1 GTSNPN, CDR2 SVGIG (reference sequence). The DNA for the CDR3 is TGTGCCTGGATCCTAGCGGGAGGGCACAGCTCCTACAATGAGCAGTTCTTC. It translates to CAWILAGGHSSYNEQFF.

The J gene is TRBJ1-3, the V gene TRBV7-2; D unresolved. This CDR3 is built from 14 residues. Between the trimmed V and J ends, which lost 4 bases and 3 bases, there was a span of 10 bases. The germline gives CDR1 SGHTA, CDR2 FQGNSA. The CDR3 region is CASSSSTVGNTIYF. DNA for the CDR3: TGTGCCAGCAGCTCGAGCACAGTTGGAAACACCATATATTTT.

V and J are TRBV7-2 and TRBJ2-7, with D hard to call. This CDR3 region has 12 residues. Germline V gene sequence: CDR1 SGHTA, CDR2 FQGNSA. V lost 4 bases to trimming and J lost 0 bases, with 4 bases between them. CDR3 region: CASSSLSYEQYF. DNA for the CDR3: TGTGCCAGCAGCTCCCTCTCCTACGAGCAGTACTTC.

The V and J genes are TRBV11-2 and TRBJ2-1, with D maybe TRBD1 (6 bases). Germline V gene sequence: CDR1 SGHAT, CDR2 FQNNGV. Deletions cut 5 bases from V and 9 bases from J, with 17 bases between. This CDR3 has 14 residues. CDR3 sequence: CASSQGRVQGEQFF. The CDR3 nucleotides read TGTGCCAGCAGCCAGGGGCGGGTACAGGGTGAGCAGTTCTTC.

The V gene is TRBV28, the J gene TRBJ1-5, with D possibly being TRBD1 (6 bases). Germline-derived CDR1 and CDR2 are MDHEN and SYDVKM. The CDR3 is 15 residues long. Trimming shortened V by 2 bases and J by 4 bases, and 12 bases separated the two germline ends. The chain's CDR3 is CASSLRQVGNQPQHF. CDR3 nucleotides: TGTGCCAGCAGTTTAAGACAGGTCGGGAATCAGCCCCAGCATTTT.

This chain links TRBV5-4 with TRBJ1-2, with D tentatively TRBD1 (5 bases). V dropped 4 bases and J dropped 4 bases, with 11 bases sitting between them. The CDR3 runs 13 residues. Germline V lookup: CDR1 SGHNT, CDR2 YYREEE (reference sequence). CDR3 DNA sequence: TGTGCCAGCAGCAGCCCCGACAGCTATGGCTACACCTTC. Protein product: CASSSPDSYGYTF.

The CDR3 sequence is CASSVGEGGLGGYTF. CDR3 DNA sequence: TGTGCCAGCAGCGTAGGGGAAGGGGGATTAGGAGGCTACACCTTC. This chain uses TRBV9 with TRBJ1-2, with D possibly TRBD1 on 6 matching bases. Germline V gene data show CDR1 as SGDLS and CDR2 as YYNGEE. Between the trimmed V and J ends, which lost 0 bases and 8 bases, there was a span of 17 bases. This CDR3 is 15 amino acids long.